This T cell receptor (beta chain) originates from a study of shared clonotypes between healthy human individuals. The repertoire was sequenced with immunoSEQ multiplex PCR; TCRdb's copy has only in-frame clones and lacks some. Of 2 million to 3 million clones in the sample, 93% were seen once. CDR1 is MDHEN and CDR2 is SYDVKM in the germline V gene. V was shortened by 5 bases and J by 3 bases, with 8 bases between the two germline ends. The CDR3 is 12 residues long. The receptor's source is a man aged 18-30 years in good health. Some clones in this sample may be carry-over from other donors' samples. The V gene is TRBV28, the J gene TRBJ2-7; D is uncertain. Sequencing input: naive CD4+ T cells from PBMCs. Subset described: CD45RA+ positively selected. As DNA, the CDR3 is TGTGCCAGCAGTGGGCTGAACTACGAGCAGTACTTC. This sequence encodes CASSGLNYEQYF.